These T cell receptor beta chains were read from a single sample in a study of read filtering for tumor transcriptome and immune sequencing. Each CDR3 protein is one row after TCRdb ran MiXCR on the reads. The repertoire holds 35,000 to 40,000 distinct CDR3 sequences, with approximately 13% as singletons. Sequences were obtained from a population of CD138-negative cells sorted from bone marrow. All receptors come from a donor at least 40 years old with multiple myeloma. Both conserved end residues are part of each CDR3. A D gene is named only where the DNA matches it firmly. Expanded clones get a size class; other rows say once, few or many, or leave the size out.

clone_size j_call v_call d_call cdr3_nt cdr3_aa
- TRBJ2-1 TRBV19 TRBD2 TGTGCCAGTAGTGCCGGATCTAGCGGAGACAATGAGCAGTTCTTC CASSAGSSGDNEQFF
few TRBJ2-7 TRBV20-1 TRBD2 TGCAGTGCTGGACCTAGCGGCAATTCCTACGAGCAGTACTTC CSAGPSGNSYEQYF
many TRBJ2-5 TRBV25-1 - TGTGCCAGCAGTGACGGGAGGGGGACAGAAGAGACCCAGTACTTC CASSDGRGTEETQYF
many TRBJ2-1 TRBV7-2 - TGTGCCAGCAGCTTAGGCGCCCCGGGACCCCAGGGCCATGAGCAGTTCTTC CASSLGAPGPQGHEQFF
many TRBJ2-5 TRBV30 TRBD1 TGTGCCTGGACTCCCGGACAGGGAGAAGAGACCCAGTACTTC CAWTPGQGEETQYF
- TRBJ2-1 TRBV5-1 - TGCGCCAGCAGCTTGGAGGGACACCAGTACAATGAGCAGTACTTT CASSLEGHQYNEQYF
few TRBJ2-7 TRBV19 - TGTGCCAGTAGTCCCCAAACAGGGAGGGGGCCCTACGAGCAGTACTTC CASSPQTGRGPYEQYF
many TRBJ2-3 TRBV20-1 TRBD2 TGCAGTGCGCGGACTAGCGGGAAATTCGGGAGCACAGATACGCAGTATTTT CSARTSGKFGSTDTQYF
many TRBJ1-2 TRBV28 - TGTGCCAGCAGTCCCCCGGGGGGCAACTATGGCTACACCTTC CASSPPGGNYGYTF
many TRBJ2-1 TRBV2 TRBD1 TGTGCCAGCAGACCTAACAGGGGGCAAAGGGATGAGCAGTTCTTC CASRPNRGQRDEQFF
many TRBJ2-2 TRBV6-6 TRBD1 TGTGCCAGCAGTGGACAGGGGTCCCACACCGGGGAGCTGTTTTTT CASSGQGSHTGELFF
many TRBJ2-4 TRBV14 - TGTGCCAGCGGGCAGGGGAAAAACATTCAGTACTTC CASGQGKNIQYF
many TRBJ2-7 TRBV29-1 - TGCAGCGTTGCCAGAGCCTACGAGCAGTACTTC CSVARAYEQYF
- TRBJ2-5 TRBV6-5 - TGTGCCAGCACCGGGGGGCGGGCCCAAGAGACCCAGTACTTC CASTGGRAQETQYF
many TRBJ2-6 TRBV5-1 - TGCGCCAGCGGGGGAGACCCCTCTGGGGCCAACGTCCTGACTTTC CASGGDPSGANVLTF
- TRBJ2-5 TRBV29-1 - TGCAGCGTCACAGGGTACCAAGAGACCCAGTACTTC CSVTGYQETQYF
many TRBJ2-1 TRBV5-4 - TGTGCCAGCGGGGACAACTTTGGCGGGAAGGGATCCTACAATGAGCAGTTCTTC CASGDNFGGKGSYNEQFF
many TRBJ2-5 TRBV3-1 TRBD2 TGTGCCAGCAACCGCCCCTCTAGCGGGAGGGCCCAGGAGATCCAGTACTTC CASNRPSSGRAQEIQYF
- TRBJ2-2 TRBV19 TRBD2 TGTGCCAGTAAGGGTTATAGCGGGAGAGGAACCGGGGAGCTGTTTTTT CASKGYSGRGTGELFF
many TRBJ2-1 TRBV7-8 - TGTGCCAGCAGCGAGGACAAGTATCGCAATGAGCAGTTCTTC CASSEDKYRNEQFF
many TRBJ2-1 TRBV7-2 TRBD2 TGTGCCAGCAGCTTGATGCTAGCGGGAGCCAATGAGCAGTTCTTC CASSLMLAGANEQFF
many TRBJ1-2 TRBV30 TRBD1 TGTGCCTGGAGTGCCGCCGGGACAGGGAGCTATGGCTACACCTTC CAWSAAGTGSYGYTF
many TRBJ2-5 TRBV5-1 TRBD1 TGCGCCAGCAGCTTTGGGACAGTAATCTACCAAGAGACCCAGTACTTC CASSFGTVIYQETQYF
many TRBJ2-7 TRBV19 - TGTGCCAGTAGTACCCCCTCCGGAGGGCGGTACGAGCAGTACTTC CASSTPSGGRYEQYF
many TRBJ2-3 TRBV20-1 - TGCAGTGCTAGGGAAGTTGGAATGGACAATTGGGGCCCAGATACGCAGTATTTT CSAREVGMDNWGPDTQYF
many TRBJ2-1 TRBV10-3 - TGTGCCATCAGTTGGCAAGGGGGCTACAATGAGCAGTTCTTC CAISWQGGYNEQFF
- TRBJ2-1 TRBV30 - TGTGCCTGGAGTTGGTTGGCTAGCAGTTTAGGGCAGTTCTTC CAWSWLASSLGQFF
many TRBJ2-3 TRBV5-6 TRBD1 TGTGCCAGCAGCTTACGGGACAGGGTCGCAGATACGCAGTATTTT CASSLRDRVADTQYF
few TRBJ2-7 TRBV7-9 TRBD1 TGTGCCAGCAGCTTAGTTGGAGACAGGGCTTACGAGCAGTACTTC CASSLVGDRAYEQYF
many TRBJ2-7 TRBV28 TRBD2 TGTGCCAGCAGTTTCCTGCCTAGCGGGAGGGTCTACGAGCAGTACTTC CASSFLPSGRVYEQYF
many TRBJ1-5 TRBV6-2/TRBV6-3 - TGTGCCACGCAATTGACCCTTAGCAATCAGCCCCAGCATTTT CATQLTLSNQPQHF
many TRBJ2-5 TRBV7-9 TRBD1 TGTGCCTCGACCCCGGGACAGGGTGAAGAGACCCAGTACTTC CASTPGQGEETQYF
many TRBJ2-7 TRBV6-5 - TGTGCCAGCAGTCAAACCTCGTGGGGCCGGCAGTACTTC CASSQTSWGRQYF